The clone carrying this TCR beta chain was recorded once. Its specificity is unknown. The data were obtained in a study of cytomegalovirus exposure and HLA in healthy donors. Researchers ran the PCR with 60 Vbeta and 13 Jbeta primers. Clones were sequenced by immunoSEQ multiplex PCR, and TCRdb holds only the in-frame ones, with some missing. The sample has 110,000 or so clones, approximately 76% seen once. Study results and caveats: Several of the most significant clusters appeared, in a later analysis, to be linked to common viral pathogens. Clonal expansion was found to be greater in HLA-associated TCR beta chains than in equally common others in a later analysis.

The V segment lost 4 bases and the J segment 2 bases; nucleotides outside the gene matches: 7. From germline, CDR1 is SGHTA and CDR2 FQGNSA. The CDR3 sequence is 16 residues long. The rearrangement links TRBV7-2 to TRBJ2-3; TRBD2 aligns across 9 bases. Sequencing was carried out using PBMCs. The origin of this receptor is a man aged 45 to 65 in good health and CMV-seropositive. The CDR3 sequence is CASSSRAGGITDTQYF. The CDR3 nucleotides are TGTGCCAGCAGCTCTAGAGCGGGAGGTATCACAGATACGCAGTATTTT.